The 19 T cell receptor beta chains listed next were all sequenced from one sample in a study of T cell responses to AZD1222 COVID-19 vaccine. This table comes from immunoSEQ multiplex PCR, and its TCRdb copy is limited to in-frame clones, with some not included. This sample has 100,000 to 150,000 clones, with approximately 90% found just once. Here the sequenced sample was peripheral blood, taken 28 days after the second AZD1222 dose. These receptors were taken from an adult who received the AZD1222 COVID-19 vaccine.

The chain employs TRBV27 and TRBJ1-1, with unresolved D. V gave up 2 bases and J gave up 2 bases, with 21 bases separating them. Germline V CDR1 and CDR2: MNHEY, SMNVEV (reference sequence). There are 18 residues in the CDR3. The CDR3 sequence is CASSLKGSVGRLNTEAFF. CDR3 nucleotide sequence: TGTGCCAGCAGTTTAAAGGGTTCGGTCGGCAGATTAAACACTGAAGCTTTCTTT.

The rearrangement uses TRBV9 and TRBJ1-1; 8 bases match TRBD1. Germline V lookup: CDR1 SGDLS, CDR2 YYNGEE. The CDR3 has 17 residues. With V trimmed by 7 bases and J by 1 base, 15 bases remained unmatched. CDR3 protein: CASAGGRIGQGNTEAFF. The CDR3 region has the DNA TGTGCCAGCGCCGGGGGTCGAATAGGACAGGGGAACACTGAAGCTTTCTTT.

The chain couples TRBV2 to TRBJ1-5; D is perhaps TRBD1 (5 bases). The CDR3 consists of 11 residues. V dropped 4 bases and J dropped 7 bases, with 5 bases sitting between them. Germline V gives CDR1 SNHLY, CDR2 FYNNEI. As DNA, the CDR3 is TGTGCCAGCAGTGGGGGGCAGCCCCAGCATTTT. This gives the protein CASSGGQPQHF.

The rearrangement joins TRBV24-1 to TRBJ2-3; 8 bases fit TRBD2. This CDR3 has 15 amino acids. In germline, CDR1 is KGHDR, CDR2 SFDVKD. Trimming took 4 bases from V and 2 from J; bases not matched to a gene: 4. The CDR3 region is CATSETGGHTDTQYF. The CDR3 DNA sequence: TGTGCCACCAGTGAGACGGGGGGGCACACAGATACGCAGTATTTT.

The J gene is TRBJ2-7, the V gene TRBV18; D not certain. The ends were cut back, 4 bases at V and 5 bases at J, with 9 bases in the middle. The CDR3 totals 12 residues. Germline values: CDR1 KGHSH, CDR2 LQKENI. The CDR3 region is CASSRHSNEQYF. The CDR3 DNA follows: TGTGCCAGCTCACGCCATTCGAACGAGCAGTACTTC.

The chain carries TRBV2 and TRBJ1-5; D may be TRBD1 (5 bases). V lost 7 bases and J 7 bases, leaving 17 bases between the germline ends. The CDR3 length is 14 residues. The germline gives CDR1 SNHLY, CDR2 FYNNEI. As DNA, the CDR3 is TGTGCCAGCACCGGGGGACCCCAACAGCAGCCCCAGCATTTT. Protein sequence: CASTGGPQQQPQHF.

This rearrangement joins TRBV6-5 to TRBJ1-1; TRBD1 matches at 9 bases. The germline gives CDR1 MNHEY, CDR2 SVGAGI. CDR3 length equals 15 residues. Trimming removed 6 bases from V and 7 bases from J; junction bases left unmatched: 12. The CDR3 region has the DNA TGTGCCAGCAGCCAAGAGCGACAGGGGGGGTATGAAGCTTTCTTT. Residues: CASSQERQGGYEAFF.

This chain joins TRBV6-2 or TRBV6-3 and TRBJ2-3; D is unclear. CDR1 and CDR2 (germline): MNHEY, SVGEGT. Trimming stripped 2 bases from V and 6 bases from J, with 3 bases between. CDR3 size: 11 residues. In DNA form, the CDR3 reads TGTGCCAGCAGTTACCCGGATACGCAGTATTTT. Translated, it gives CASSYPDTQYF.

This chain uses TRBV24-1 with TRBJ2-3, with D maybe TRBD1 (5 bases). Germline CDR1 is KGHDR and CDR2 is SFDVKD. This CDR3 comprises 15 residues. Trimming removed 5 bases at V and 3 bases at J, with 14 bases between. The CDR3 sequence is CATSGVQGTTDTQYF. DNA of the CDR3: TGTGCCACCAGTGGGGTTCAGGGTACAACAGATACGCAGTATTTT.

This CDR3 is CASSARDRYYGYTF. Written as DNA, the CDR3 is TGTGCCAGCAGTGCGCGGGACAGGTACTATGGCTACACCTTC. This chain links TRBV27 with TRBJ1-2; 8 nucleotides agree with TRBD1. Germline-derived CDR1 and CDR2 are MNHEY and SMNVEV (reference sequence). CDR3 length equals 14 residues. V shed 5 bases, J shed 3 bases, and the junction held 5 bases outside the gene matches.

The chain recombines TRBV4-3 with TRBJ2-7; perhaps TRBD1 as D (6 bases). CDR1 is LGHNA and CDR2 is YSLEER in the germline V gene. This CDR3 comprises 15 residues. Trimming left V 3 bases short and J 6 bases short, with 18 bases between. This CDR3 reads CASSQVTGPYAEQYF. The CDR3 DNA sequence: TGCGCCAGCAGCCAGGTCACAGGGCCCTACGCCGAGCAGTACTTC.

The rearrangement links TRBV6-5 to TRBJ1-1, with D unresolved. This CDR3 comprises 13 residues. V lost 6 bases, J lost 6 bases, and 14 bases lay in between. Germline V gene sequence: CDR1 MNHEY, CDR2 SVGAGI. The CDR3 loop reads CASSLTANPEAFF. CDR3 sequence (DNA): TGTGCCAGCAGCTTGACCGCAAACCCTGAAGCTTTCTTT.

The CDR3 reads CASSIPGGGDYGYTF. The DNA for the CDR3 is TGTGCCAGTAGTATCCCCGGAGGAGGGGACTATGGCTACACCTTC. V gene TRBV19 combines with J gene TRBJ1-2; D is possibly TRBD1 (5 bases). The CDR3 has 15 residues. Between the trimmed V and J ends, which lost 3 bases and 3 bases, there was a span of 14 bases. The germline CDR1 and CDR2 sequences are LNHDA and SQIVND (reference sequence).

The chain has TRBV6-5 and TRBJ2-7; D may be TRBD1 or TRBD2 (5 bases each). From germline, CDR1 is MNHEY and CDR2 SVGAGI. V was clipped by 5 bases and J by 0 bases, with 11 bases between them. This CDR3 has 14 amino acids. The CDR3: CASSKRGYSYEQYF. CDR3 nucleotide sequence: TGTGCCAGCAGTAAGAGGGGCTACTCCTACGAGCAGTACTTC.

The V and J genes are TRBV4-1 and TRBJ2-7, with 7 bases aligning to TRBD1. Trimming cost V 0 bases and J 2 bases; bases outside gene matches: 7. Germline V gene sequence: CDR1 MGHRA, CDR2 YSYEKL. The CDR3 runs 16 residues. Here the CDR3 reads CASSQDWDSAPYEQYF. In DNA form, the CDR3 reads TGCGCCAGCAGCCAAGATTGGGACAGCGCTCCCTACGAGCAGTACTTC.

The gene calls are TRBV3-1 (or the pseudogene TRBV3-2) and TRBJ2-2; D is unresolved. This CDR3 region has 12 residues. Per the germline V gene, CDR1 is LGHDT and CDR2 is YNNKEL (reference sequence). V dropped 3 bases and J dropped 5 bases, with 4 bases sitting between them. The chain's CDR3 is CASSHVTGELFF. For the CDR3, the DNA is TGTGCCAGCAGCCACGTGACCGGGGAGCTGTTTTTT.

The chain couples TRBV3-1 (or the pseudogene TRBV3-2) to TRBJ1-5, with D hard to call. Looked up from germline, CDR1 is LGHDT and CDR2 is YNNKEL (reference sequence). This CDR3 is 13 amino acids long. With 2 bases removed from V and 10 bases from J, the gap between germline ends came to 12 bases. CDR3 sequence reads: CASSQSPTLPQHF. As DNA, the CDR3 is TGTGCCAGCAGCCAAAGCCCCACGCTTCCCCAGCATTTT.

V and J are TRBV7-9 and TRBJ2-3; possibly TRBD2 for D (6 bases). Germline lookup yields CDR1 SEHNR and CDR2 FQNEAQ (reference sequence). V shed 5 bases and J shed 2 bases, with 14 bases lying between them. This CDR3 spans 15 amino acids. Here the CDR3 DNA reads TGTGCCAGCAGCCCCTTTAGCGGCTACACAGATACGCAGTATTTT. Translation: CASSPFSGYTDTQYF.

In its sample, this clone was seen once. The chain uses TRBV3-1 (or the pseudogene TRBV3-2) and TRBJ1-1, with D maybe TRBD1 (6 bases). In germline, CDR1 is LGHDT, CDR2 YNNKEL (reference sequence). The CDR3 runs to 15 residues. Trimming left V 3 bases short and J 7 bases short, with 18 bases between. The CDR3 DNA follows: TGTGCCAGCAGCCAGCCTACGGGACACAATATTGAAGCTTTCTTT. Residues: CASSQPTGHNIEAFF.